This TCR beta chain was sequenced for a study of chemoradiotherapy in HPV16-positive cancers. Per germline, CDR1 KGHSH and CDR2 LQKENI. The V gene lost 6 bases and the J gene lost 5 bases, with 13 bases spanning the gap. The CDR3 runs 13 residues. Data came from immunoSEQ multiplex PCR; TCRdb stores just in-frame clones and leaves some out. Of roughly 1,100 clones listed, 80% to 90% were seen once; the top ten hold 10%. The sequence came from a human donor with HPV-associated anogenital cancer. The starting material was tumor tissue, obtained from a patient who underwent chemoradiotherapy. This sequence joins TRBV18 and TRBJ2-5, with unresolved D. The DNA for the CDR3 is TGTGCCAGCTCGGAAGGTTTAGGGGAGACCCAGTACTTC. Translating gives CASSEGLGETQYF.